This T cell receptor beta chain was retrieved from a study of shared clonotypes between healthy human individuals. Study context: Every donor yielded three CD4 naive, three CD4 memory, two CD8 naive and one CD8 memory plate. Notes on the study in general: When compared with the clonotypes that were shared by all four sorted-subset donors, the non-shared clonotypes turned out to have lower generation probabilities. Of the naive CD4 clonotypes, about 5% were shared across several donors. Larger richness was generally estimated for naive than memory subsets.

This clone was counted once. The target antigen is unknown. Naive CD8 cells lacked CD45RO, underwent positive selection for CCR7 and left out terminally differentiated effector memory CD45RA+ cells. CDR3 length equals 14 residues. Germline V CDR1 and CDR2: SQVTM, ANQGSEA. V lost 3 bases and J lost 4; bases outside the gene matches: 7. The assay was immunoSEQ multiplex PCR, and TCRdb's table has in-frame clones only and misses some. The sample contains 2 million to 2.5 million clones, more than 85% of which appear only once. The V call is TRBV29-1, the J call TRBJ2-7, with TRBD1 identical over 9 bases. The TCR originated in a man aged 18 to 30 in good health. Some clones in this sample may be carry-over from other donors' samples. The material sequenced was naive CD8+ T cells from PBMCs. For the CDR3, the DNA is TGCAGCGTTGAGTTACAGGGGGCTTTGTACGAGCAGTACTTC. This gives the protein CSVELQGALYEQYF.